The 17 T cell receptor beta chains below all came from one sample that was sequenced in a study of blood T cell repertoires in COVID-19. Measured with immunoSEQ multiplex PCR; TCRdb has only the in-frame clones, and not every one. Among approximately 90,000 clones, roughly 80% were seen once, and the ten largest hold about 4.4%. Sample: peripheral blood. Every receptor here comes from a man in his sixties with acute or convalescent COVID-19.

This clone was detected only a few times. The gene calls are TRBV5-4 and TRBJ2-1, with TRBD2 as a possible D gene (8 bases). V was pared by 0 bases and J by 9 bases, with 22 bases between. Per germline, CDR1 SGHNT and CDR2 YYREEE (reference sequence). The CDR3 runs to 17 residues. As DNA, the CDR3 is TGTGCCAGCAGCTTGGCGGGACAGCGGGGGACTCACAGTGAGCAGTTCTTC. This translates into CASSLAGQRGTHSEQFF.

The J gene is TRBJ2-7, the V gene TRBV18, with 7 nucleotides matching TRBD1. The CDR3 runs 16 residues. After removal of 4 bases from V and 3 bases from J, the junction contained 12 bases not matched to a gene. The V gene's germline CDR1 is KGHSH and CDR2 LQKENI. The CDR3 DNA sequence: TGTGCCAGCTCACTTACAGGGGTCTTAAAGGACTACGAGCAGTACTTC. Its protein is CASSLTGVLKDYEQYF. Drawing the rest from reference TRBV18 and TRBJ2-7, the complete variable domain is NAGVMQNPRHLVRRRGQEARLRCSPMKGHSHVYWYRQLPEEGLKFMVYLQKENIIDESGMPKERFSAEFPKEGPSILRIQQVVRGDSAAYFCASSLTGVLKDYEQYFGPGTRLTVT.

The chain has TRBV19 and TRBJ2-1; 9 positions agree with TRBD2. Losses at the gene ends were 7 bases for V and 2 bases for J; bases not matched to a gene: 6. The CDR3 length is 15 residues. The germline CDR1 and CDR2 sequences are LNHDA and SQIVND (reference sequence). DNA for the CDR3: TGTGCCAGTAACCATGGCGGGGGGGCCTACAATGAGCAGTTCTTC. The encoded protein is CASNHGGGAYNEQFF. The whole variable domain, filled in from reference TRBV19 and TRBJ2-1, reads DGGITQSPKYLFRKEGQNVTLSCEQNLNHDAMYWYRQDPGQGLRLIYYSQIVNDFQKGDIAEGYSVSREKKESFPLTVTSAQKNPTAFYLCASNHGGGAYNEQFFGPGTRLTVL.

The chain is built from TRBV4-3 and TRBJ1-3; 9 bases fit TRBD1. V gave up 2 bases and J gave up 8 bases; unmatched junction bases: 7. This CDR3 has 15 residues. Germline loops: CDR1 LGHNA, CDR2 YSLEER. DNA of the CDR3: TGCGCCAGCAGCCAAAGCGCGACAGGGGGGGACACCATATATTTT. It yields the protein CASSQSATGGDTIYF.

The CDR3 nucleotides read TGTGCCAGCAGCTTAGATGGGGGCGAGACGGGGACCCAGTACTTC. Encoded protein: CASSLDGGETGTQYF. This chain joins TRBV7-3 and TRBJ2-5, with a tentative D call TRBD1 (6 bases). The CDR3 has 15 amino acids. Germline V gene data show CDR1 as SGHTA and CDR2 as FQGTGA. Trimming shortened V by 2 bases and J by 7 bases, and 17 bases separated the two germline ends. Together with reference TRBV7-3 and TRBJ2-5, the CDR3 gives the full variable domain: GAGVSQTPSNKVTEKGKYVELRCDPISGHTALYWYRQSLGQGPEFLIYFQGTGAADDSGLPNDRFFAVRPEGSVSTLKIQRTERGDSAVYLCASSLDGGETGTQYFGPGTRLLVL.

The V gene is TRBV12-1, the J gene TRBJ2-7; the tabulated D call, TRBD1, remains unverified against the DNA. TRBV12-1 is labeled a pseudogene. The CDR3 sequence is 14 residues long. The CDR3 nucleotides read TGTGCCAGCAGCTTTCCAGGTTCAAGGGGGCGACAGTACTTC. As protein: CASSFPGSRGRQYF.

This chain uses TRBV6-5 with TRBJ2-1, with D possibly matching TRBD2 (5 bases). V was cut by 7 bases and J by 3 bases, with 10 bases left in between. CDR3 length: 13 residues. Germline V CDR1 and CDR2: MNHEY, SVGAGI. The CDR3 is CASTEGIYNEQFF. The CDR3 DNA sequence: TGTGCCAGCACCGAGGGAATCTACAATGAGCAGTTCTTC.

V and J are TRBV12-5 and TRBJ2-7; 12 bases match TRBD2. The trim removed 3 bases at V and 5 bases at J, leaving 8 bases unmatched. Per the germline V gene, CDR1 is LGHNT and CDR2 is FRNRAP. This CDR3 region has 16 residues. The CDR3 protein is CASGFFLAGGLHEQYF. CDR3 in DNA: TGTGCTAGTGGTTTTTTTCTAGCGGGAGGGTTACACGAGCAGTACTTC. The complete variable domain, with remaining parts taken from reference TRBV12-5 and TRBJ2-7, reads DARVTQTPRHKVTEMGQEVTMRCQPILGHNTVFWYRQTMMQGLELLAYFRNRAPLDDSGMPKDRFSAEMPDATLATLKIQPSEPRDSAVYFCASGFFLAGGLHEQYFGPGTRLTVT.

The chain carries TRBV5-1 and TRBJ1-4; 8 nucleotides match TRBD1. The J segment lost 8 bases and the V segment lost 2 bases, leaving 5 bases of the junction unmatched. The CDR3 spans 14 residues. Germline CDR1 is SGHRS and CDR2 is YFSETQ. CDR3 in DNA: TGCGCCAGCAGCTTAGGACAGGGTGGGGAAAAACTGTTTTTT. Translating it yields CASSLGQGGEKLFF.

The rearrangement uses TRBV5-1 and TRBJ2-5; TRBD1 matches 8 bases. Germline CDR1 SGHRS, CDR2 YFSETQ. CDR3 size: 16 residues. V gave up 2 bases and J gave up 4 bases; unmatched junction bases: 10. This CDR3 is CASSLGQGNSLETQYF. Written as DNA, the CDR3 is TGCGCCAGCAGCTTAGGACAGGGCAATAGTTTAGAGACCCAGTACTTC.

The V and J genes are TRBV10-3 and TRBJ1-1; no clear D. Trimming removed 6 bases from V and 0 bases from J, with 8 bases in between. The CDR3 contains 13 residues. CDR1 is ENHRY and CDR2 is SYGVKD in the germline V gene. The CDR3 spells CAIRANMNTEAFF. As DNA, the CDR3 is TGTGCCATCAGGGCCAATATGAACACTGAAGCTTTCTTT.

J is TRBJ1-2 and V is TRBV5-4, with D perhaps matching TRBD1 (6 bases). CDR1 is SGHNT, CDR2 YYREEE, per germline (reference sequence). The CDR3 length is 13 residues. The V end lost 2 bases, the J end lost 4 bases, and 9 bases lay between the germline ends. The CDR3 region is CASSLQGGYGYTF. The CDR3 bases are TGTGCCAGCAGCTTACAGGGTGGCTATGGCTACACCTTC. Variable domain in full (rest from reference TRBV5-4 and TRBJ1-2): ETGVTQSPTHLIKTRGQQVTLRCSSQSGHNTVSWYQQALGQGPQFIFQYYREEENGRGNFPPRFSGLQFPNYSSELNVNALELDDSALYLCASSLQGGYGYTFGSGTRLTVV.

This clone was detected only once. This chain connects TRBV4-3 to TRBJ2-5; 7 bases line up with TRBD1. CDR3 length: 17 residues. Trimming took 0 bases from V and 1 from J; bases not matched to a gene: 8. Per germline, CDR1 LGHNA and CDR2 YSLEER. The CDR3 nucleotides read TGCGCCAGCAGCCAAGAAACAGGGGCCTGGCGCCAAGAGACCCAGTACTTC. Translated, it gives CASSQETGAWRQETQYF.

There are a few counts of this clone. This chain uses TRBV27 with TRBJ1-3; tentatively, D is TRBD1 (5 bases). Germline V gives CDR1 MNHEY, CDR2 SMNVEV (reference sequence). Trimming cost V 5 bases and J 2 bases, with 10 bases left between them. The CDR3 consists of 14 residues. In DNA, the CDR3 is TGTGCCAGCAGTGTAGGCAGGGCTGGAAACACCATATATTTT. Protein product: CASSVGRAGNTIYF.

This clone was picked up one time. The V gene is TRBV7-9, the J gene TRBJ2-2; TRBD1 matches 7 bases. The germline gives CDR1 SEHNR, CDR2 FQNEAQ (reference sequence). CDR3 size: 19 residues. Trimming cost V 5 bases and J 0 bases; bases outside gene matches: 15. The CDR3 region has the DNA TGTGCCAGCAGCCCCCGCCGAGGGGGCGGAACTACGAACACCGGGGAGCTGTTTTTT. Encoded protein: CASSPRRGGGTTNTGELFF. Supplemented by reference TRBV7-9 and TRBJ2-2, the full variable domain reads DTGVSQNPRHKITKRGQNVTFRCDPISEHNRLYWYRQTLGQGPEFLTYFQNEAQLEKSRLLSDRFSAERPKGSFSTLEIQRTEQGDSAMYLCASSPRRGGGTTNTGELFFGEGSRLTVL.

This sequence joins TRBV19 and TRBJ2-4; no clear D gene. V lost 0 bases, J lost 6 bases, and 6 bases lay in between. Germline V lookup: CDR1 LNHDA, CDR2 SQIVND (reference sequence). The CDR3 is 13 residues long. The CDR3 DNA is TGTGCCAGTAGTATAGATGGGCTAAACATTCAGTACTTC. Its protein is CASSIDGLNIQYF.

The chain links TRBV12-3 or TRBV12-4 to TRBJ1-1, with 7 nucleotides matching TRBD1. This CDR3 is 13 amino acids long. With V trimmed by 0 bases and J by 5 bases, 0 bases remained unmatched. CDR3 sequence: CASSLAQGTEAFF. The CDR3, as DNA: TGTGCCAGCAGTTTAGCACAGGGGACTGAAGCTTTCTTT.